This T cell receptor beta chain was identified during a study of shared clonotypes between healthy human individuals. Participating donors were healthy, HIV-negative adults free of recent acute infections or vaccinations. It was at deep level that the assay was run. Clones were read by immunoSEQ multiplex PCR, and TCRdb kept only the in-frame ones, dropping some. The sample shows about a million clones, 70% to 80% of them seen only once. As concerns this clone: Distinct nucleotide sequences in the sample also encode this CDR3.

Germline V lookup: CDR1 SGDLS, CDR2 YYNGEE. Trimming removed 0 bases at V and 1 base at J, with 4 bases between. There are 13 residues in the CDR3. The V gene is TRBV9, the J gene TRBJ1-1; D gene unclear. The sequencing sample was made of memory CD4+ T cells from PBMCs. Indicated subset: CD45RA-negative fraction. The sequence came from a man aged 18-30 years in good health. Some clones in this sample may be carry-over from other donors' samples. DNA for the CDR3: TGTGCCAGCAGCGTAGTCCGGAACACTGAAGCTTTCTTT. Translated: CASSVVRNTEAFF.